This entry features one T cell receptor beta chain sequence. The data were produced by immunoSEQ multiplex PCR, yet TCRdb's version contains in-frame clones alone and is incomplete. The sample has roughly 240,000 clones; 80% to 90% are singletons. This sample was included in a study of blood T cell repertoires in COVID-19. The clonotype originates from a woman in her 30s with acute COVID-19. Sequenced input: PBMCs or T cells enriched from blood (not recorded which).

The CDR3 region is CASSLPLAGGQETQYF. The CDR3 DNA reads TGCGCCAGCAGCTTGCCCCTAGCGGGGGGCCAAGAGACCCAGTACTTC. J is TRBJ2-5 and V is TRBV5-1; 11 bases map to TRBD2. Germline CDR1 and CDR2: SGHRS and YFSETQ. This CDR3 comprises 16 residues. With 1 base clipped from V and 1 base from J, the junction kept 3 bases outside the gene matches.